This T cell receptor (beta chain) originates from a study of immune heterogeneity within non-small cell lung tumors. General observations from the study: Individual patients mostly differed in their high-frequency T-cell receptor beta clonotypes.

With approximately 600 ng used per sample, the template was genomic DNA from bulk tumor. Several spatially distant biopsies were obtained per primary tumor intraoperatively. Curative surgery was undertaken by patients, who had untreated, newly diagnosed non-small cell lung cancer. By share, this clonotype counts as large. Its specificity is not known. It was a multiplex PCR that amplified TCR beta CDR3, with 32 V and 13 J primers. TCRdb independently ran MiXCR on the multiplex PCR reads; one entry per CDR3 protein. This sample has 2,000 to 2,500 distinct CDR3 sequences; approximately 30% occur once, and the top ten carry about 16%. The germline V gene has CDR1 LNHDA and CDR2 SQIVND (reference sequence). V was pared by 4 bases and J by 0 bases, with 0 bases of the junction left unmatched. This CDR3 contains 14 residues.

The chain links TRBV19 to TRBJ2-3; 8 bases match TRBD2. The source of this sequence is a man in his fifties or sixties with non-small cell lung cancer. What was sequenced was lung tumor tissue. The CDR3 sequence is CASSTSGSTDTQYF. Written as DNA, the CDR3 is TGTGCCAGTAGTACTAGCGGGAGCACAGATACGCAGTATTTT.